What follows is one TCR beta chain and its context. This sample was included in a study of identical twins. A universal primer site arose from template switching, and cDNA bore unique molecular identifiers. TCRdb redid the calling of the 5' RACE reads with MiXCR, one entry per CDR3 protein. Of 450,000 to 650,000 distinct CDR3 sequences in the sample, more than 9% were seen once. Per the germline V gene, CDR1 is DFQATT and CDR2 is SNEGSKA (reference sequence). Trimming removed 3 bases from V and 3 bases from J, with 11 bases in between. This CDR3 has 13 residues. This same sample was also part of a study on yellow fever vaccine responses in identical twins.

The chain uses TRBV20-1 and TRBJ2-5; D is undetermined. This sequence was found in a woman aged 18-35 years in good health. The sample comprised PBMCs. The CDR3 is CSASWPRKETQYF. CDR3 DNA sequence: TGCAGTGCTAGTTGGCCGCGTAAAGAGACCCAGTACTTC.